This T cell receptor beta chain was identified during a study of response to subunit inactivated influenza vaccine. Trimming removed 1 base from V and 0 bases from J; junction bases left unmatched: 5. Per the germline V gene, CDR1 is MNHEY and CDR2 is SMNVEV (reference sequence). The CDR3 consists of 17 residues. A single record per CDR3 protein comes from TCRdb applying MiXCR to the RT-PCR reads. The data hold about 300,000 distinct CDR3 sequences, with around a fifth observed a single time. The study's findings and limits: Researchers suggested that each seasonal influenza vaccination recruits few new T cells.

Of note for this clonotype: Its antigen remains unidentified.

This sequence originates from a man aged 50-75 years who received an inactivated influenza vaccine. The rearrangement joins TRBV27 to TRBJ2-2; TRBD1 matches 7 bases. Sequencing used PBMCs from blood, obtained approximately 20 months after vaccination. The CDR3 DNA follows: TGTGCCAGCAGTTTATGGGACAGATTATCGAACACCGGGGAGCTGTTTTTT. This codes for CASSLWDRLSNTGELFF.